This T cell receptor (beta chain) was sequenced for a study of T cells in Graves' hyperthyroidism and ophthalmopathy. Using RNA transcripts as the source, TCR beta CDR3 regions were amplified. First-round RT-PCR targeting the TCR CDR3 was performed with the HTBI primer set. In TCRdb, the multiplex PCR reads were re-called with MiXCR into one record per CDR3 protein. This table has a few hundred thousand distinct CDR3 sequences, 15% appearing once. V lost 6 bases and J 7 bases, leaving 18 bases between the germline ends. The CDR3 consists of 14 residues. CDR1 SGHTA and CDR2 FQGNSA come from the germline V gene.

The sequence derives from a woman under 40 with Graves' hyperthyroidism. Material for sequencing was blood. The chain recombines TRBV7-2 with TRBJ1-1; maybe TRBD1 (6 bases). CDR3 in DNA: TGTGCCAGCAGTCCGGGAACGGGGGGGCGTGAAGCTTTCTTT. Protein product: CASSPGTGGREAFF.